This is a list of T cell receptor beta chains from one sample in a study of regulatory T cells in long-lasting Graves disease. Via MiXCR, TCRdb re-called the multiplex PCR reads, giving one row per CDR3 protein. The table includes about 420,000 distinct CDR3 sequences, about 15% detected once. The same sample was also studied in work on T cells in Graves' hyperthyroidism and ophthalmopathy.

The specimen comprised peripheral blood mononuclear cells (PBMCs), sampled at new diagnosis, from a patient treated with antithyroid drugs. Receptor source: a woman younger than 30 with Graves disease. Each CDR3 is given with its conserved first and last residue. The order of the fields is J gene, V gene, D gene, clone size, CDR3 DNA, CDR3 protein. D genes are given only for firm matches. Only part of the rows carry a size: once, few, many, or a class if the clone is expanded.

TRBJ2-3,TRBV15,TRBD2,many,TGTGCCACCAGCATTACTAGCGGAAACACAGATACGCAGTATTTT,CATSITSGNTDTQYF
TRBJ2-1,TRBV11-2,TRBD2,many,TGTGCCAGCAGCTTCGGGAGAAGCGGGAGGATGTACAATGAGCAGTTCTTC,CASSFGRSGRMYNEQFF
TRBJ1-2,TRBV5-1,NA,many,TGCGCCAGCAGCTTGGATGGGGGCGACGGCTACACCTTC,CASSLDGGDGYTF
TRBJ1-2,TRBV6-2/TRBV6-3,NA,few,TGTGCCAGCAGAGGGGACACTGGCTACACCTTC,CASRGDTGYTF
TRBJ1-1,TRBV19,TRBD1,many,TGTGCCAGTGGGTCCGCCGACTGGACAGGGGTTACTGAAGCTTTCTTT,CASGSADWTGVTEAFF
TRBJ1-3,TRBV28,NA,many,TGTGCCAGCAGTTTAACCTCTGGAAACACCATATATTTT,CASSLTSGNTIYF
TRBJ2-1,TRBV28,TRBD2,many,TGTGCCAGCAGTCCCTGGGGGGGTCCCTACAATGAGCAGTTCTTC,CASSPWGGPYNEQFF
TRBJ2-3,TRBV20-1,NA,few,TGCAGTGTCCAAATTCGTGTTACGCAGTATTTT,CSVQIRVTQYF
TRBJ2-7,TRBV18,TRBD1,many,TGTGCCAGCTCACGGGACAGGGGAGACGAGCAGTACTTC,CASSRDRGDEQYF
TRBJ2-1,TRBV30,TRBD2,few,TGTGCCTGGAGTTGGGGGGACTACAGTGAGCAGTTCTTC,CAWSWGDYSEQFF
TRBJ2-7,TRBV2,TRBD1,NA,TGTGCCAGCAGTGTTGAGGACAGGGGTGGCGAGCAGTACTTC,CASSVEDRGGEQYF
TRBJ2-7,TRBV20-1,NA,many,TGCAGTGCTAGAGATGGGTGGGATGCCTACGAGCAGTACTTC,CSARDGWDAYEQYF
TRBJ2-7,TRBV12-3/TRBV12-4,NA,many,TGTGCCAGCAGTTTTTTAGACGAGCAGTACTTC,CASSFLDEQYF
TRBJ1-1,TRBV5-1,NA,few,TGCGCCAGCAGCTTGAGTCTGTCCCGGAACACTGAAGCTTTCTTT,CASSLSLSRNTEAFF
TRBJ1-5,TRBV19,TRBD1,NA,TGTGCCAGTAGTATCCTTCGGACAGGAAATCAGCCCCAGCATTTT,CASSILRTGNQPQHF
TRBJ1-5,TRBV5-1,NA,NA,TGCGCCAGCAGTATGGGGGTAAATCAGCCCCAGCATTTT,CASSMGVNQPQHF
TRBJ1-2,TRBV2,TRBD1,many,TGTGCCAGCAGTGAGGGGACAGGGGGATCCTATGGCTACACCTTC,CASSEGTGGSYGYTF
TRBJ1-1,TRBV5-1,TRBD1,many,TGCGCCAGCAGCGTATATACAGGGGAGAGCACTGAAGCTTTCTTT,CASSVYTGESTEAFF
TRBJ1-5,TRBV19,NA,many,TGTGCCAGTAGTATAGGGCCGAGAGAATTTGCCAATCAGCCCCAGCATTTT,CASSIGPREFANQPQHF
TRBJ2-1,TRBV19,NA,few,TGTGCCAGTAGTATGGGGGAATTCTACTACAATGAGCAGTTCTTC,CASSMGEFYYNEQFF
TRBJ1-2,TRBV4-3,NA,NA,TGCGCCAGCAGCCAAGTTCAGCGGGGGGACTATGGCTACACCTTC,CASSQVQRGDYGYTF
TRBJ1-5,TRBV15,NA,NA,TGTGCCACCAGCAGAGTGGGCAATCAGCCCCAGCATTTT,CATSRVGNQPQHF
TRBJ1-1,TRBV5-1,TRBD1,NA,TGCGCCAGCAGCTTGGCCCATACAGGGGCTGAAGCTTTCTTT,CASSLAHTGAEAFF
TRBJ1-1,TRBV3-1,TRBD1,many,TGTGCCAGCAGCCAATACCACAGGGGGGGGACTGAAGCTTTCTTT,CASSQYHRGGTEAFF
TRBJ1-2,TRBV5-8,NA,many,TGTGCCAGCAGCTTGATAGTCAACTATGGCTACACCTTC,CASSLIVNYGYTF
TRBJ2-1,TRBV6-1,TRBD2,few,TGTGCCAGCAGTACCTTGATAGCGGGGGCCAATGGGCAGTTCTTC,CASSTLIAGANGQFF
TRBJ2-7,TRBV20-1,NA,many,TGCAGTGCTAGGCCGGGGACTTTCTCCTACGAGCAGTACTTC,CSARPGTFSYEQYF
TRBJ1-1,TRBV15,NA,few,TGTGCCACCAGCAGCTACGTGACCAGGGCGGACATGAACACTGAAGCTTTCTTT,CATSSYVTRADMNTEAFF
TRBJ2-5,TRBV4-1,TRBD2,few,TGCGCCAGCAGCCAACCGGGACTAGCATCTGAGACCCAGTACTTC,CASSQPGLASETQYF
TRBJ1-1,TRBV10-3,NA,few,TGTGCCATCAGTTCGTCGTACAGGCCTGAAGCTTTCTTT,CAISSSYRPEAFF
TRBJ2-3,TRBV7-3,TRBD2,NA,TGTGCCAGCAGCCGAACAGTGGGGGGGAGGAGCACAGATACGCAGTATTTT,CASSRTVGGRSTDTQYF
TRBJ2-2,TRBV2,TRBD2,NA,TGTGCCAGCAGTGAGGGAGGGGTCACCGGGGAGCTGTTTTTT,CASSEGGVTGELFF
TRBJ2-5,TRBV7-2,TRBD2,many,TGTGCCAGCAGCTCAGGACTAGCGGGAGTGAAACAAGAGACCCAGTACTTC,CASSSGLAGVKQETQYF
TRBJ2-1,TRBV12-3/TRBV12-4,NA,many,TGTGCCAGCAGTTTCGGGGGGCCCGTTACCTACAATGAGCAGTTCTTC,CASSFGGPVTYNEQFF
TRBJ1-1,TRBV2,NA,many,TGTGCCAGCAGTGAATATTGGGCCACTGAAGCTTTCTTT,CASSEYWATEAFF
TRBJ2-7,TRBV27,NA,NA,TGTGCCAGCAGTTTAACTCCTTGGGGACGAAGCTACGAGCAGTACTTC,CASSLTPWGRSYEQYF
TRBJ2-7,TRBV6-4,NA,NA,TGTGCCAGCGGGGGGACCCTTTCAACCTACGAGCAGTACTTC,CASGGTLSTYEQYF
TRBJ1-5,TRBV6-1,NA,NA,TGTGCCAGCAGTGAACTAGGGAGGCAGGGGCGCAATCAGCCCCAGCATTTT,CASSELGRQGRNQPQHF
TRBJ2-1,TRBV5-1,TRBD2,many,TGCGCCAGCTTTTTTGTAGCGGGAGCATACAATGAGCAGTTCTTC,CASFFVAGAYNEQFF
TRBJ1-1,TRBV28,NA,few,TGTGCCAGCAGTCCTCAAGACCGGCAAGCTTTCTTT,CASSPQDRQAFF
TRBJ2-3,TRBV10-2,TRBD2,few,TGCGCCAGCGCTATAGCGGGAGGGCCTTGGAGCACAGATACGCAGTATTTT,CASAIAGGPWSTDTQYF
TRBJ2-3,TRBV2,TRBD2,few,TGTGCCACTAACCCTAGCGGGAGTCCGGATACGCAGTATTTT,CATNPSGSPDTQYF